Listed here is a single T cell receptor beta chain. This specimen belongs to a study of blood T cell repertoires in COVID-19. The overall study: The samples span acute and convalescent COVID-19 from the United States, Italy and Spain. T cells, B-cell-depleted T cells, or PBMCs supplied cDNA or gDNA.

Original methodology: Nucleated cell counts were estimated from reference gene primer amplification. Clones were sequenced by immunoSEQ multiplex PCR, and TCRdb holds only the in-frame ones, with some missing. The V and J calls and clone size come from that table; D and trimming were worked out from the DNA. Here the sample spans 450,000 or so clones, 75% to 90% being singletons. Seattle patients were enrolled during active infection and followed longitudinally. The length of the CDR3 is 12 residues. Germline V CDR1 and CDR2: SGHTA, FQGNSA. Trimming pared 3 bases from V and 6 bases from J, leaving 5 bases between.

The origin of this receptor is a woman aged 40 to 50 with COVID-19, enrolled during active disease. V and J are TRBV7-2 and TRBJ2-2; possible D gene TRBD2, 5 bases. Sequencing input: peripheral blood. CDR3 in DNA: TGTGCCAGCAGCTTCGGGGCCGGGGAGCTGTTTTTT. Encoded protein: CASSFGAGELFF.